This T cell receptor beta chain was sequenced in a study of T cells in Graves' hyperthyroidism and ophthalmopathy. Amplification of TCR beta CDR3 regions was performed using RNA transcripts as template. RT-PCR in the first round (using the HTBI primer set) targeted the TCR CDR3. A single record per CDR3 protein comes from TCRdb applying MiXCR to the multiplex PCR reads. The profile covers roughly 510,000 distinct CDR3 sequences, with 46% appearing a single time and around 47% taken by the ten largest. The CDR3 totals 11 residues. CDR1 is SQVTM and CDR2 is ANQGSEA in the germline V gene. V was pared by 8 bases and J by 6 bases, with 7 bases of the junction left unmatched.

This chain connects TRBV29-1 to TRBJ2-7; the match to TRBD1 covers 7 bases. Input material: peripheral blood or thyroid tissue (not recorded which). The clonotype was recovered from an adult woman with Graves' disease, either hyperthyroidism or ophthalmopathy (not recorded which). Written as DNA, the CDR3 is TGCAGCTCGACGACAGGGACCGAGCAGTACTTC. Translating it yields CSSTTGTEQYF.